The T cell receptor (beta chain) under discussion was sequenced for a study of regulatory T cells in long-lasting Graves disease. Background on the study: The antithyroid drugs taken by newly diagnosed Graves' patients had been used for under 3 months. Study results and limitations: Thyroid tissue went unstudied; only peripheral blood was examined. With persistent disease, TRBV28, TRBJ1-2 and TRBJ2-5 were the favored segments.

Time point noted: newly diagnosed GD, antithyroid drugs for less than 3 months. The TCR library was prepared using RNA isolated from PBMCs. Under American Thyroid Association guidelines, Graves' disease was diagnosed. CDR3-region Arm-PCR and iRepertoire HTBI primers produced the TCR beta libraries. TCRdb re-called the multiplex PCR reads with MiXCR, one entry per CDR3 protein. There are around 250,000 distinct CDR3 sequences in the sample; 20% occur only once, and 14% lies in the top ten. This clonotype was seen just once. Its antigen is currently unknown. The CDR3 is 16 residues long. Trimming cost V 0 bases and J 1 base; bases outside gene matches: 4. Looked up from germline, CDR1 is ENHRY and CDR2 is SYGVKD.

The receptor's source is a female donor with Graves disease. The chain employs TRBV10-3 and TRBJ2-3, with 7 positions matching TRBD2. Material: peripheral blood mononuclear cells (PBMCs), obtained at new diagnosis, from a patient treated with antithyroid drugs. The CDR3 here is CAISESGGAGTDTQYF. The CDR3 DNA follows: TGTGCCATCAGTGAGTCGGGAGGGGCGGGCACAGATACGCAGTATTTT.